This is a list of T cell receptor beta chains from one sample in a study of cytomegalovirus exposure and HLA in healthy donors. Generated by immunoSEQ multiplex PCR, the TCRdb table keeps only in-frame clones and is missing some. The table records under 200,000 clones, around 75% of them present only once. Sequenced: PBMCs. These receptors all stem from a woman in her twenties or thirties in good health and CMV-seronegative. Both conserved end residues are part of each CDR3.

v_gene: TRBV15
len: 14
j_gene: TRBJ1-1
CDR3aa: CATLPGQGWTEAFF

v_gene: TRBV6-4
len: 18
j_gene: TRBJ2-1
CDR3aa: CASSKTSGRARLYNEQFF

v_gene: TRBV7-9
len: 14
j_gene: TRBJ2-7
CDR3aa: CASSPAERLYEQYF

v_gene: TRBV27
len: 15
j_gene: TRBJ2-7
CDR3aa: CASSLLFRLAAEQYF

v_gene: TRBV5-1
len: 15
j_gene: TRBJ1-1
CDR3aa: CASSLFAGTNTEAFF

v_gene: TRBV4-2
len: 17
j_gene: TRBJ2-3
CDR3aa: CASSLILSGGRGDTQYF

v_gene: TRBV7-9
len: 13
j_gene: TRBJ2-7
CDR3aa: CASSPKGSYEQYF

v_gene: TRBV27
len: 17
j_gene: TRBJ2-1
CDR3aa: CASSLYGGLAGGNEQFF

v_gene: TRBV2
len: 13
j_gene: TRBJ1-6
CDR3aa: CASSLTPGSPLHF

v_gene: TRBV18
len: 16
j_gene: TRBJ1-1
CDR3aa: CASSPVRDRGNTEAFF

v_gene: TRBV6-5
len: 14
j_gene: TRBJ1-4
CDR3aa: CASSSRGVGEKLFF

v_gene: TRBV15
len: 13
j_gene: TRBJ2-7
CDR3aa: CATGRDGRYEQYF

v_gene: TRBV7-2
len: 13
j_gene: TRBJ2-3
CDR3aa: CASTIPGGDTQYF

v_gene: TRBV7-7
len: 14
j_gene: TRBJ2-5
CDR3aa: CASSKTGLGETQYF

v_gene: TRBV19
len: 14
j_gene: TRBJ2-2
CDR3aa: CASCVRGGTGELFF

v_gene: TRBV7-2
len: 14
j_gene: TRBJ2-7
CDR3aa: CASSLGTGSYEQYF

v_gene: TRBV19
len: 14
j_gene: TRBJ2-7
CDR3aa: CASSIEQFTDEQYF

v_gene: TRBV7-3
len: 18
j_gene: TRBJ2-3
CDR3aa: CASSLLGRTSGGTDTQYF

v_gene: TRBV5-4
len: 15
j_gene: TRBJ2-2
CDR3aa: CASSIAGGGTGELFF

v_gene: TRBV30
len: 13
j_gene: TRBJ1-5
CDR3aa: CAWSVRGVQPQHF

v_gene: TRBV13
len: 17
j_gene: TRBJ2-7
CDR3aa: CASSHTRIGGGVYEQYF

v_gene: TRBV15
len: 15
j_gene: TRBJ1-5
CDR3aa: CATSTGGVGNQPQHF

v_gene: TRBV7-9
len: 16
j_gene: TRBJ1-1
CDR3aa: CASSLASAGGGTGAFF

v_gene: TRBV6-5
len: 15
j_gene: TRBJ2-7
CDR3aa: CASSGNRDRVYEQYF

v_gene: TRBV29-1
len: 13
j_gene: TRBJ2-7
CDR3aa: CSVEGSARGEQYF

v_gene: TRBV18
len: 18
j_gene: TRBJ2-2
CDR3aa: CASSPVNRGSLRTGELFF

v_gene: TRBV11-2
len: 15
j_gene: TRBJ2-7
CDR3aa: CASSGDGGFAYEQYF

v_gene: TRBV19
len: 17
j_gene: TRBJ2-1
CDR3aa: CASSIGEGRWSYNEQFF

v_gene: TRBV5-6
len: 16
j_gene: TRBJ1-1
CDR3aa: CASSLVPIAGYTEAFF

v_gene: TRBV14
len: 15
j_gene: TRBJ1-4
CDR3aa: CASSQDGSTNEKLFF

v_gene: TRBV11-2
len: 13
j_gene: TRBJ2-1
CDR3aa: CASSLTSGGEQFF

v_gene: TRBV4-2
len: 17
j_gene: TRBJ2-3
CDR3aa: CASSASTSGRAGNTQYF

v_gene: TRBV4-2
len: 16
j_gene: TRBJ2-7
CDR3aa: CASSPLGLEGLYEQYF

v_gene: TRBV7-2
len: 16
j_gene: TRBJ1-2
CDR3aa: CASSQQNPGQGSGYTF

v_gene: TRBV4-3
len: 15
j_gene: TRBJ1-2
CDR3aa: CASSHNGQGENGYTF

v_gene: TRBV5-1
len: 15
j_gene: TRBJ2-2
CDR3aa: CASSSTGQNTGELFF

v_gene: TRBV27
len: 19
j_gene: TRBJ2-3
CDR3aa: CASSLEGASGGAGTDTQYF

v_gene: TRBV2
len: 14
j_gene: TRBJ1-1
CDR3aa: CASSEGGGSREAFF

v_gene: TRBV4-1
len: 16
j_gene: TRBJ2-7
CDR3aa: CASSQATPGGPYEQYF

v_gene: TRBV15
len: 14
j_gene: TRBJ1-2
CDR3aa: CATSRDWAADGYTF

v_gene: TRBV9
len: 15
j_gene: TRBJ1-2
CDR3aa: CASSVEAGDLYGYTF

v_gene: TRBV2
len: 15
j_gene: TRBJ2-2
CDR3aa: CASSERQGNTGGLFF

v_gene: TRBV4-2
len: 15
j_gene: TRBJ2-7
CDR3aa: CASSQDLGASGEQYF

v_gene: TRBV27
len: 17
j_gene: TRBJ2-7
CDR3aa: CASSLRGRASGIYEQYF

v_gene: TRBV19
len: 15
j_gene: TRBJ1-5
CDR3aa: CASSMQGGRGQPQHF